This section outlines one T cell receptor (beta chain) sequence together with its context. Its target is not known. The record originates from a study of cytomegalovirus exposure and HLA in healthy donors. Study-level points and caveats: The classifier was said to identify cytomegalovirus status with high specificity and sensitivity. There were some public TCRs occurring in many donors, but most TCR sequences were rare. TCR beta chains numbering some 150 were designated cytomegalovirus-associated.

This table comes from immunoSEQ multiplex PCR, and its TCRdb copy is limited to in-frame clones, with some not included. The data show tens of thousands of clones, approximately 96% seen once. The receptor was isolated from a young woman in good health and CMV-seropositive. The sequenced material came from PBMCs.

CDR3 protein: CASSPDRGTEAFF. Here the CDR3 DNA reads TGTGCCAGTAGCCCGGACAGGGGTACTGAAGCTTTCTTT. The V gene is TRBV19, the J gene TRBJ1-1; TRBD1 matches 9 bases. The CDR3 covers 13 residues. The V and J ends lost 6 bases and 5 bases, in that order; junction bases with no gene match: 4. From germline, CDR1 is LNHDA and CDR2 SQIVND (reference sequence).